This T cell receptor beta chain was observed in a study of human T cells and chemical hapten exposure. In the study overall: There were per-sample TCR yield variations, arising mainly from small pooled library volume differences.

This clonotype was detected many times. Specified time point: pre-sensitization, week 0. Treatment here: therapeutic diphenylcyclopropenone sensitization with weekly scalp DPC. The authors' total RNA extraction used unfractionated whole blood. TCRdb ran MiXCR on the RACE reads and lists one entry per CDR3 protein. Among under 95,000 distinct CDR3 sequences listed, 8.5% were seen once. The germline V gene encodes CDR1 MNHEY and CDR2 SVGAGI. V lost 4 bases and J lost 6, with 10 bases in between. The CDR3 consists of 13 residues. The gene calls are TRBV6-5 and TRBJ1-5; D gene uncertain. This material consisted of whole blood, taken in connection with sensitization to the hapten diphenylcyclopropenone (DPC). The sequence was obtained from a man aged 40-50 years with alopecia areata. Some clones in this sample may be carry-over from other donors' samples. CDR3 in amino acids: CASSSRGSQPQHF. In nucleotides, the CDR3 is TGTGCCAGCAGTTCCCGAGGGAGTCAGCCCCAGCATTTT.